This record concerns one T cell receptor beta chain sequence. Its antigen remains unknown. These data belong to a study of shared clonotypes between healthy human individuals. How the authors handled the data: Filtering differed, since immunoSEQ gave only junction sequences and no quality scores. Sequencing was performed with immunoSEQ multiplex PCR; in TCRdb, only in-frame clones are kept and a portion is missing. Clone size and V and J calls were adopted from that table, with D and trimming inferred from the DNA. The profile shows 2 million to 2.5 million clones, 90% to 95% of them singletons. Subsets obtained from CD4+ cells comprised CD45RA+ naive and CD45RA-negative memory cells. CDR3 length: 13 amino acids. Looked up from germline, CDR1 is MNHNS and CDR2 is SASEGT. Trimming removed 6 bases from V and 2 bases from J, with 10 bases in between. The study's findings and limits: Investigators collected only blood, and repertoires in tissues likely differ. Sharing across a handful of donors was seen in 4% to 6.5% of naive CD4 clonotypes.

The sequencing sample was made of naive CD4+ T cells from PBMCs. As for subset: CD45RA+ positively selected. The clonotype originates from a man aged 18 to 35 in good health. Some clones in this sample may be carry-over from other donors' samples. This chain links TRBV6-1 with TRBJ1-1; no clear D. CDR3 sequence (DNA): TGTGCCAGCAGCAGACATCAAAACACTGAAGCTTTCTTT. Its translation: CASSRHQNTEAFF.